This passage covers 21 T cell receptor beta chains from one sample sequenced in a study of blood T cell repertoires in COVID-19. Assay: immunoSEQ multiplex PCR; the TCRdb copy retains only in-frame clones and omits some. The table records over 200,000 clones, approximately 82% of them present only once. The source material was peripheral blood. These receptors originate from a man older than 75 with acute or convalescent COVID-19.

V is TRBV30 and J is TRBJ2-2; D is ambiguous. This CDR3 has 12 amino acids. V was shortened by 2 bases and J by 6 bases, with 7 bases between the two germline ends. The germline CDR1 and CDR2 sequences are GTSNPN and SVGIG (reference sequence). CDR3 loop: CAWSSAAGELFF. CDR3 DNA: TGTGCCTGGAGTAGCGCGGCCGGGGAGCTGTTTTTT. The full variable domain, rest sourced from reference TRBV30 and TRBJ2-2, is SQTIHQWPATLVQPVGSPLSLECTVEGTSNPNLYWYRQAAGRGLQLLFYSVGIGQISSEVPQNLSASRPQDRQFILSSKKLLLSDSGFYLCAWSSAAGELFFGEGSRLTVL.

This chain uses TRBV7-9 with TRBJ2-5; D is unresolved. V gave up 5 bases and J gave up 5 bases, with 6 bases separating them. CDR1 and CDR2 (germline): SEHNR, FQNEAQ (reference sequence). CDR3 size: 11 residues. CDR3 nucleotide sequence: TGTGCCAGCAGCCCACTCGAGACCCAGTACTTC. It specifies CASSPLETQYF.

Here the CDR3 reads CASSIEGQGNTEAFF. CDR3 in DNA: TGTGCCAGTAGTATAGAGGGACAGGGGAACACTGAAGCTTTCTTT. The V gene is TRBV19, the J gene TRBJ1-1, with TRBD1 matching 9 bases. This CDR3 comprises 15 residues. With 0 bases clipped from V and 1 base from J, the junction kept 0 bases outside the gene matches. CDR1 and CDR2 from the germline V gene are LNHDA and SQIVND (reference sequence).

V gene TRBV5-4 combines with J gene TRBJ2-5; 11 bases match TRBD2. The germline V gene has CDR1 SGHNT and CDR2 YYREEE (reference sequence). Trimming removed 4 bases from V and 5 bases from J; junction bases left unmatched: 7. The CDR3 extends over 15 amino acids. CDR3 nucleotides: TGTGCCAGCAGCCTCCCACTAGCGGGGGTGGAGACCCAGTACTTC. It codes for CASSLPLAGVETQYF.

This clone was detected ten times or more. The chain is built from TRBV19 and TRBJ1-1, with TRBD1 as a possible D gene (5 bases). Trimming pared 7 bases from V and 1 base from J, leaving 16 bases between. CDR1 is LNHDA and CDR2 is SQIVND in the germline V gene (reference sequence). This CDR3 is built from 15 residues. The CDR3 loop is CASITTSGGNTEAFF. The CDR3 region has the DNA TGTGCCAGTATCACTACCTCCGGGGGGAACACTGAAGCTTTCTTT.

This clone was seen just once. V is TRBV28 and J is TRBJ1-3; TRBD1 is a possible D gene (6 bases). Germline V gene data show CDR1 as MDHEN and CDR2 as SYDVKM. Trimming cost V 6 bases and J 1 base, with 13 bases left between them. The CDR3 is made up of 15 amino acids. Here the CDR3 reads CASRVIQGSGNTIYF. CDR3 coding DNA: TGTGCCAGCAGAGTTATCCAGGGGTCTGGAAACACCATATATTTT. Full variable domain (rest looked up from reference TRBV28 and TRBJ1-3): DVKVTQSSRYLVKRTGEKVFLECVQDMDHENMFWYRQDPGLGLRLIYFSYDVKMKEKGDIPEGYSVSREKKERFSLILESASTNQTSMYLCASRVIQGSGNTIYFGEGSWLTVV.

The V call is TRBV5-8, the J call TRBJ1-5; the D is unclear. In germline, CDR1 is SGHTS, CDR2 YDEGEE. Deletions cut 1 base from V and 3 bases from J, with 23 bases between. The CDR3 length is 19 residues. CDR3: CASSLRPRLSGRTNQPQHF. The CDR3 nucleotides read TGTGCCAGCAGCTTGAGACCCAGACTATCGGGCAGAACCAATCAGCCCCAGCATTTT.

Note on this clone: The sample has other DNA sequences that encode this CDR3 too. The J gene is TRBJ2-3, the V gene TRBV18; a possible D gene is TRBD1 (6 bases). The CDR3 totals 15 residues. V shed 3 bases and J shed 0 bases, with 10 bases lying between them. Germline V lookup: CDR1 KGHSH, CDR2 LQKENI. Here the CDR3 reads CASSPSTGSTDTQYF. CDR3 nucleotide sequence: TGTGCCAGCTCACCGTCGACAGGTAGCACAGATACGCAGTATTTT.

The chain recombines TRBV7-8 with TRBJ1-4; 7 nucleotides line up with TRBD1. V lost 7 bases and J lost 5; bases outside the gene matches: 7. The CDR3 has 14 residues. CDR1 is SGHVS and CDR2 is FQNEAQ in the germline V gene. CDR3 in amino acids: CASTPATGNEKLFF. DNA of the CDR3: TGTGCCAGCACACCGGCGACAGGGAATGAAAAACTGTTTTTT.

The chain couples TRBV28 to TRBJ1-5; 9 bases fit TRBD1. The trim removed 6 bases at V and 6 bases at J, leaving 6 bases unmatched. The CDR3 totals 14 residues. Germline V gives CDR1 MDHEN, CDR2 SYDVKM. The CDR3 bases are TGTGCCAGCAGGGAAACAGGGGGCGTTCAGCCCCAGCATTTT. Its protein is CASRETGGVQPQHF.

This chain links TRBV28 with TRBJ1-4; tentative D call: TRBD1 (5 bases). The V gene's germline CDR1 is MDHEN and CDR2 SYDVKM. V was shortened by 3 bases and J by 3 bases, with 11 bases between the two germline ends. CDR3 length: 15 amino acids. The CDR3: CASSFQGAPNEKLFF. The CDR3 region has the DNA TGTGCCAGCAGTTTCCAAGGGGCCCCTAATGAAAAACTGTTTTTT.

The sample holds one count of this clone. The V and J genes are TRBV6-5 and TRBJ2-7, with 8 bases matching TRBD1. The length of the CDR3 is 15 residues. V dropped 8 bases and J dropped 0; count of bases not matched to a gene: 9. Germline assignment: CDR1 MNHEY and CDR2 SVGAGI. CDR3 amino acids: CASSWGQVSSYEQYF. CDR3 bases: TGTGCCAGCTCATGGGGACAGGTCAGCTCCTACGAGCAGTACTTC.

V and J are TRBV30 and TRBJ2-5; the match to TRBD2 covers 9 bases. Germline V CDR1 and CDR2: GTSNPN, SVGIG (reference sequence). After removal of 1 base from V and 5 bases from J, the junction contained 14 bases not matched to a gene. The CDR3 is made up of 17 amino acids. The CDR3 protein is CAWSGVLAGDWRETQYF. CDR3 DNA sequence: TGTGCCTGGAGTGGGGTTTTAGCGGGAGACTGGAGGGAGACCCAGTACTTC.

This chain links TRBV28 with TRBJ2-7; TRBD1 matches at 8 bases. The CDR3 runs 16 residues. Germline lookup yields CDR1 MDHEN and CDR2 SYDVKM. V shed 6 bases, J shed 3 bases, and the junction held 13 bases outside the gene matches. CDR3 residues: CASSRPGQALDYEQYF. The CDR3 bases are TGTGCCAGCAGCCGACCGGGACAGGCGCTCGACTACGAGCAGTACTTC. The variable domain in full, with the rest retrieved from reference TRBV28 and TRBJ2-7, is DVKVTQSSRYLVKRTGEKVFLECVQDMDHENMFWYRQDPGLGLRLIYFSYDVKMKEKGDIPEGYSVSREKKERFSLILESASTNQTSMYLCASSRPGQALDYEQYFGPGTRLTVT.

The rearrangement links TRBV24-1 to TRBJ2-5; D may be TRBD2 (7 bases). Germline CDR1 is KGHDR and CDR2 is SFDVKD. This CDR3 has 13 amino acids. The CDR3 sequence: CATAEGGQETQYF. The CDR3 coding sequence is TGTGCTACAGCGGAGGGGGGGCAAGAGACCCAGTACTTC.

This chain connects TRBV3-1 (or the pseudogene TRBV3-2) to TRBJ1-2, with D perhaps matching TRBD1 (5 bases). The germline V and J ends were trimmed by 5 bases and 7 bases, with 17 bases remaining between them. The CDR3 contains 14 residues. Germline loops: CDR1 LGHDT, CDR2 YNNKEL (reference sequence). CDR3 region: CASSDRDFTFGYTF. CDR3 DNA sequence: TGTGCCAGCAGCGACCGGGACTTTACCTTTGGCTACACCTTC.

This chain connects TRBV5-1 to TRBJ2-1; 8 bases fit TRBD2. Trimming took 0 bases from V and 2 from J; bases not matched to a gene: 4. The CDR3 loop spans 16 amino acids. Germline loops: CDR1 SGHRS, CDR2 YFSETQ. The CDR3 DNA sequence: TGCGCCAGCAGCTTGGCGGGAGGGCGAGCCTACAATGAGCAGTTCTTC. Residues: CASSLAGGRAYNEQFF.

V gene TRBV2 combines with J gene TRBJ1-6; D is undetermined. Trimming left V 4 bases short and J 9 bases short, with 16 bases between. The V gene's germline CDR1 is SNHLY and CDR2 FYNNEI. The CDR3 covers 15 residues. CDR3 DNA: TGTGCCAGCAGTGTAGGAGGTGGTAGAGTTTCACCCCTCCACTTT. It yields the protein CASSVGGGRVSPLHF.

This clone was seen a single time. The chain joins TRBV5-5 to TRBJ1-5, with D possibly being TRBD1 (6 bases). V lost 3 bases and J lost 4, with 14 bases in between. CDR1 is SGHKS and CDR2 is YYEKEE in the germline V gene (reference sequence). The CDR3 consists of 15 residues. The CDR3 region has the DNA TGTGCCAGCAGCTCCCGGACAGCCCTGAATCAGCCCCAGCATTTT. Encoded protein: CASSSRTALNQPQHF.

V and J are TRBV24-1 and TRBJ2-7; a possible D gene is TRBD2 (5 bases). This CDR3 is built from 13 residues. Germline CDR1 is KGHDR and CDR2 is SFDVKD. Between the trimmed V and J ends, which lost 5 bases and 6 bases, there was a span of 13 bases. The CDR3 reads CATSGRGSAEQYF. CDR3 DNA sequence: TGTGCCACCAGTGGCCGGGGTAGTGCCGAGCAGTACTTC.

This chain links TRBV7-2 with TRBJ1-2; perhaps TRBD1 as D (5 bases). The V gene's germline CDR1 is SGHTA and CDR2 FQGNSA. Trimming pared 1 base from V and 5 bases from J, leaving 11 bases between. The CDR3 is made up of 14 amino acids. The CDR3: CASSLDGAGYGYTF. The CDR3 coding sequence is TGTGCCAGCAGCTTAGATGGGGCTGGGTATGGCTACACCTTC.